The next 18 T cell receptor beta chains were all read from a single sample in a study of cytomegalovirus exposure and HLA in healthy donors. Primers for the PCR totalled 60 Vbeta and 13 Jbeta. The data were produced by immunoSEQ multiplex PCR, yet TCRdb's version contains in-frame clones alone and is incomplete. The table has 55,000 to 85,000 clones, about two thirds seen once; the top ten hold about 12%. Specimen: PBMCs. The receptor set was obtained from a woman in her thirties or forties in good health and CMV-seropositive.

V is TRBV13 and J is TRBJ1-1, with 8 bases fitting TRBD1. Germline V gene lookup returns CDR1 PRHDT and CDR2 FYEKMQ (reference sequence). This CDR3 has 15 residues. The V and J ends lost 6 bases and 4 bases, in that order; junction bases with no gene match: 10. The CDR3 reads CASSTQGAPPTEAFF. DNA for the CDR3: TGTGCCAGCAGTACTCAGGGGGCGCCCCCCACTGAAGCTTTCTTT.

The sample holds a few counts of this clone. The chain joins TRBV2 to TRBJ1-4; 8 bases map to TRBD1. V was pared by 6 bases and J by 8 bases, with 5 bases of the junction left unmatched. Germline values: CDR1 SNHLY, CDR2 FYNNEI. This CDR3 contains 13 residues. In DNA, the CDR3 is TGTGCCAGCAGAACTACAGGGGGGGAAAAACTGTTTTTT. Translated: CASRTTGGEKLFF.

This clone was seen a few times. The rearrangement links TRBV29-1 to TRBJ1-1; weak D call: TRBD1 (6 bases). This CDR3 has 13 residues. Trimming left V 7 bases short and J 3 bases short, with 15 bases between. The germline V gene has CDR1 SQVTM and CDR2 ANQGSEA. In DNA form, the CDR3 reads TGCAGCGACGACCCAGGGGCATACACTGAAGCTTTCTTT. Amino acids: CSDDPGAYTEAFF.

This chain joins TRBV10-2 and TRBJ1-4; TRBD1 might be the D (5 bases). Per germline, CDR1 WSHSY and CDR2 SAAADI. CDR3 length: 15 residues. V shed 1 base and J shed 2 bases, with 8 bases lying between them. The CDR3 sequence: CASSEFGGTNEKLFF. The CDR3 nucleotides read TGCGCCAGCAGTGAGTTTGGGGGGACTAATGAAAAACTGTTTTTT.

In its sample, this clone was seen once. A read error may account for a junction end that differs from germline. The chain is built from TRBV30 and TRBJ2-3; D remains unclear. The CDR3 contains 12 residues. The germline V gene has CDR1 GTSNPN and CDR2 SVGIG (reference sequence). CDR3 residues: CAWSVQPETQYF. The CDR3 DNA reads TGTGCCTGGAGCGTACAGCCAGAGACGCAGTATTTT.

This rearrangement joins TRBV19 to TRBJ1-1, with D perhaps matching TRBD1 (6 bases). V was clipped by 5 bases and J by 1 base, with 14 bases between them. Germline V lookup: CDR1 LNHDA, CDR2 SQIVND (reference sequence). The CDR3 is 15 amino acids. CDR3 bases: TGTGCCAGTAGTCCCCTGGACAGATCGAACACTGAAGCTTTCTTT. This sequence encodes CASSPLDRSNTEAFF.

This chain connects TRBV6-5 to TRBJ1-2, with TRBD1 matching 7 bases. Germline-derived CDR1 and CDR2 are MNHEY and SVGAGI. This CDR3 is 16 amino acids long. V shed 0 bases and J 4 bases; nucleotides not matched to a gene: 8. The CDR3: CASSYSGGTERYGYTF. The CDR3 coding sequence is TGTGCCAGCAGTTACTCTGGAGGGACAGAACGCTATGGCTACACCTTC.

V gene TRBV2 combines with J gene TRBJ2-7; tentatively, D is TRBD1 (5 bases). V was trimmed by 5 bases and J by 3 bases, leaving 17 bases between them. This CDR3 is built from 15 residues. CDR1 and CDR2 (germline): SNHLY, FYNNEI. The CDR3 loop reads CASSFLPGPSYEQYF. DNA of the CDR3: TGTGCCAGCAGTTTTCTTCCAGGGCCGAGCTACGAGCAGTACTTC.

This sequence joins TRBV2 and TRBJ2-5; the D gene is possibly TRBD2 (6 bases). The CDR3 covers 14 residues. Germline V lookup: CDR1 SNHLY, CDR2 FYNNEI. Trimming pared 6 bases from V and 2 bases from J, leaving 13 bases between. In DNA form, the CDR3 reads TGTGCCAGCAGATTCGTGGGGGGACAAGAGACCCAGTACTTC. Translating it yields CASRFVGGQETQYF. The whole variable domain, remainder taken from reference TRBV2 and TRBJ2-5, is EPEVTQTPSHQVTQMGQEVILRCVPISNHLYFYWYRQILGQKVEFLVSFYNNEISEKSEIFDDQFSVERPDGSNFTLKIRSTKLEDSAMYFCASRFVGGQETQYFGPGTRLLVL.

This clone has just a few counts. CDR3 coding DNA: TGTGCCAGCAGCCCGCCCCTTGGGAGGGACTATGGCTACACCTTC. This codes for CASSPPLGRDYGYTF. The chain joins TRBV7-9 to TRBJ1-2; D gene uncertain. Germline assignment: CDR1 SEHNR and CDR2 FQNEAQ (reference sequence). The V end lost 5 bases, the J end lost 3 bases, and 16 bases lay between the germline ends. The CDR3 spans 15 residues.

The chain has TRBV7-2 and TRBJ2-3; D perhaps matches TRBD2 (5 bases). The CDR3 runs to 15 residues. V was trimmed by 1 base and J by 7 bases, leaving 15 bases between them. Germline V gene lookup returns CDR1 SGHTA and CDR2 FQGNSA. CDR3 loop: CASSLVLGGQNTQYF. The DNA for the CDR3 is TGTGCCAGCAGCTTAGTCCTAGGCGGGCAAAATACGCAGTATTTT.

This sequence joins TRBV6-5 and TRBJ1-1; possibly TRBD1 for D (6 bases). Per the germline V gene, CDR1 is MNHEY and CDR2 is SVGAGI. The CDR3 loop spans 15 amino acids. V was pared by 5 bases and J by 11 bases, with 24 bases between. CDR3 region: CASSGGRGGAVLAFF. The CDR3 DNA reads TGTGCCAGCAGTGGGGGCCGGGGAGGGGCCGTCTTGGCTTTCTTT.

This clone was picked up a small number of times. V gene TRBV6-5 combines with J gene TRBJ1-1; D gene uncertain. Germline CDR1 is MNHEY and CDR2 is SVGAGI. V was cut by 6 bases and J by 1 base, with 9 bases left in between. The CDR3 loop spans 13 amino acids. The CDR3 DNA sequence: TGTGCCAGCAGGCAAACATGGAACACTGAAGCTTTCTTT. Translating gives CASRQTWNTEAFF.

The chain joins TRBV6-5 to TRBJ1-3; D gene unclear. CDR1 MNHEY and CDR2 SVGAGI come from the germline V gene. CDR3 length equals 13 residues. V gave up 2 bases and J gave up 10 bases, with 12 bases separating them. As DNA, the CDR3 is TGTGCCAGCAGTTACGACCCAGGAAGAACCATATATTTT. Translating it yields CASSYDPGRTIYF.

The chain has TRBV5-1 and TRBJ1-1; D call uncertain. There are 16 residues in the CDR3. Germline values: CDR1 SGHRS, CDR2 YFSETQ. V lost 1 base and J 0 bases, leaving 13 bases between the germline ends. The CDR3 reads CASSLFLGELNTEAFF. In DNA, the CDR3 is TGCGCCAGCAGCTTGTTCCTGGGAGAGCTGAACACTGAAGCTTTCTTT.

This chain connects TRBV15 to TRBJ1-6; D gene uncertain. This CDR3 is built from 15 residues. V lost 1 base, J lost 0 bases, and 4 bases lay in between. CDR1 and CDR2 (germline): LNHNV, YYDKDF (reference sequence). The CDR3 protein is CATSRASSYNSPLHF. The CDR3, as DNA: TGTGCCACCAGCAGAGCGAGCTCCTATAATTCACCCCTCCACTTT.

The chain has TRBV5-4 and TRBJ1-2; 7 positions agree with TRBD1. The CDR3 has 15 amino acids. V lost 2 bases, J lost 3 bases, and 7 bases stayed unmatched. CDR1 and CDR2 (germline): SGHNT, YYREEE (reference sequence). CDR3 loop: CASSFPDRDYYGYTF. The CDR3 bases are TGTGCCAGCAGCTTCCCAGACAGGGACTACTATGGCTACACCTTC.

The chain couples TRBV5-1 to TRBJ2-7; 8 nucleotides match TRBD2. This CDR3 is 15 amino acids long. Germline-derived CDR1 and CDR2 are SGHRS and YFSETQ. With V trimmed by 0 bases and J by 2 bases, 4 bases remained unmatched. The CDR3, as DNA: TGCGCCAGCAGCTTGGTCGCGGGGGGAGCCTACGAGCAGTACTTC. Amino acid sequence: CASSLVAGGAYEQYF.